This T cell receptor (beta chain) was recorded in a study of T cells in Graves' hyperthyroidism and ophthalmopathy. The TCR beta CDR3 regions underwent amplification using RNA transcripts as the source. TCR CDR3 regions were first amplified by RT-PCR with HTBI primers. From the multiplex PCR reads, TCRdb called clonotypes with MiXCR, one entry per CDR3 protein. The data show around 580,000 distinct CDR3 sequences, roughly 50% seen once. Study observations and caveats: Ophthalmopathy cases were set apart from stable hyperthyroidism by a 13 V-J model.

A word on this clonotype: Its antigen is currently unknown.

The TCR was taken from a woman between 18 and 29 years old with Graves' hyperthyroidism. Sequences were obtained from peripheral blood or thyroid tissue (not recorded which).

This chain's CDR3 is CASSGGASYNEQFF. The CDR3 DNA follows: TGTGCCAGCAGCGGTGGGGCTTCCTACAATGAGCAGTTCTTC. V usage is TRBV2 and J usage is TRBJ2-1, with D possibly TRBD1 on 5 matching bases. Germline assignment: CDR1 SNHLY and CDR2 FYNNEI. The CDR3 has 14 residues. Trimming took 6 bases from V and 1 from J, leaving 10 bases between them.